The 25 T cell receptor beta chains in this list originate from one sample, sequenced in a study of T cell responses to AZD1222 COVID-19 vaccine. Clones were read by immunoSEQ multiplex PCR, and TCRdb kept only the in-frame ones, dropping some. Of over 65,000 clones listed, about 90% were seen once; the top ten hold 5.5% to 8%. The sample was peripheral blood, taken on day 0 of AZD1222 vaccination. The receptors stem from an adult in good health.

The chain uses TRBV25-1 and TRBJ1-2, with 7 bases aligning to TRBD1. The germline V gene has CDR1 MGHDK and CDR2 SYGVNS. The length of the CDR3 is 13 residues. With 6 bases clipped from V and 8 bases from J, the junction kept 9 bases outside the gene matches. Here the CDR3 DNA reads TGTGCCAGCAGCCGGGACAGCCTTTTCGGCTACACCTTC. This encodes CASSRDSLFGYTF.

The chain recombines TRBV28 with TRBJ1-6; unclear D gene. Trimming cost V 7 bases and J 5 bases, with 6 bases left between them. Germline assignment: CDR1 MDHEN and CDR2 SYDVKM. This CDR3 has 12 amino acids. DNA of the CDR3: TGTGCCAGCATAAACAATAATTCACCCCTCCACTTT. Protein product: CASINNNSPLHF.

V gene TRBV7-3 combines with J gene TRBJ2-5; 9 bases match TRBD2. Germline V gene sequence: CDR1 SGHTA, CDR2 FQGTGA. This CDR3 is built from 16 residues. The J segment lost 5 bases and the V segment lost 1 base, leaving 8 bases of the junction unmatched. The CDR3 DNA reads as TGTGCCAGCAGCTTAATGGCGGGGGGGCCGCGGGAGACCCAGTACTTC. It is translated as CASSLMAGGPRETQYF.

V is TRBV19 and J is TRBJ2-6; D not certain. V lost 9 bases to trimming and J lost 4 bases, with 22 bases between them. Germline assignment: CDR1 LNHDA and CDR2 SQIVND (reference sequence). The CDR3 spans 17 residues. The CDR3 coding sequence is TGTGCCAGCAGACCAAACTCCTTTGGGAAGGGGGCCAACGTCCTGACTTTC. Protein product: CASRPNSFGKGANVLTF. Full variable domain (rest looked up from reference TRBV19 and TRBJ2-6): DGGITQSPKYLFRKEGQNVTLSCEQNLNHDAMYWYRQDPGQGLRLIYYSQIVNDFQKGDIAEGYSVSREKKESFPLTVTSAQKNPTAFYLCASRPNSFGKGANVLTFGAGSRLTVL.

Comment on this clone: The sample contains more than one DNA sequence encoding this CDR3. The rearrangement links TRBV27 to TRBJ2-3; D call uncertain. Trimming took 8 bases from V and 1 from J, leaving 7 bases between them. The CDR3 extends over 12 amino acids. Germline-derived CDR1 and CDR2 are MNHEY and SMNVEV (reference sequence). This chain's CDR3 is CASGRRTDTQYF. The DNA for the CDR3 is TGTGCCAGCGGACGGCGCACAGATACGCAGTATTTT.

This clone showed up just once. The rearrangement uses TRBV9 and TRBJ2-1; D ambiguous. V lost 0 bases and J lost 4, with 14 bases in between. CDR3 length equals 16 residues. Germline assignment: CDR1 SGDLS and CDR2 YYNGEE. This chain's CDR3 is CASSVASQALYNEQFF. For the CDR3, the DNA is TGTGCCAGCAGCGTAGCGTCCCAGGCCCTTTACAATGAGCAGTTCTTC. Combining the CDR3 with reference TRBV9 and TRBJ2-1 gives the whole variable domain DSGVTQTPKHLITATGQRVTLRCSPRSGDLSVYWYQQSLDQGLQFLIQYYNGEERAKGNILERFSAQQFPDLHSELNLSSLELGDSALYFCASSVASQALYNEQFFGPGTRLTVL.

In this sample, this clone turned up once. The chain employs TRBV21-1 and TRBJ2-7; TRBD2 reflects the table's D call only, with no check against the DNA. TRBV21-1 represents a pseudogene. This CDR3 is 12 amino acids long. The CDR3: CASSKDHYKEFF. DNA of the CDR3: TGTGCCAGCAGCAAAGACCACTACAAAGAGTTCTTC.

The chain uses TRBV7-2 and TRBJ2-2; D remains unclear. Germline V CDR1 and CDR2: SGHTA, FQGNSA. The V end was cut by 2 bases, the J end by 0 bases, with 10 bases between. The CDR3 runs to 16 residues. In DNA form, the CDR3 reads TGTGCCAGCAGCTTAAGTTGGGGTCCGAACACCGGGGAGCTGTTTTTT. Residues: CASSLSWGPNTGELFF.

The genes are TRBV19 and TRBJ1-5, with D possibly TRBD1 on 5 matching bases. Germline V CDR1 and CDR2: LNHDA, SQIVND (reference sequence). Trimming shortened V by 5 bases and J by 1 base, and 18 bases separated the two germline ends. The CDR3 spans 17 residues. Here the CDR3 reads CASSSSEGAVSNQPQHF. The CDR3 region has the DNA TGTGCCAGTAGTTCCTCGGAAGGGGCCGTAAGCAATCAGCCCCAGCATTTT.

The chain has TRBV7-2 and TRBJ2-1; 7 nucleotides line up with TRBD1. The germline gives CDR1 SGHTA, CDR2 FQGNSA. The J segment lost 0 bases and the V segment lost 2 bases, leaving 4 bases of the junction unmatched. The CDR3 runs to 16 residues. CDR3 nucleotides: TGTGCCAGCAGCTTACCTTCAGGGGGCTCCTACAATGAGCAGTTCTTC. It encodes CASSLPSGGSYNEQFF.

The chain combines TRBV5-8 with TRBJ1-6; possible D gene TRBD1, 6 bases. Trimming took off 4 bases at V and 7 bases at J, with 9 bases between the two ends. The CDR3 is 13 residues long. The germline V gene has CDR1 SGHTS and CDR2 YDEGEE. The CDR3 reads CASSLDRNSPLHF. The CDR3 region has the DNA TGTGCCAGCAGCCTAGACAGGAATTCACCCCTCCACTTT.

This clone was counted between two and nine times. The chain carries TRBV10-1 and TRBJ2-7; 16 nucleotides match TRBD2. Losses at the gene ends were 6 bases for V and 0 bases for J; bases not matched to a gene: 14. This CDR3 contains 20 residues. CDR1 and CDR2 from the germline V gene are WNHNN and SYGVQD (reference sequence). CDR3 sequence: CASSRGTSGRVSSSSYEQYF. For the CDR3, the DNA is TGCGCCAGCAGCAGAGGGACTAGCGGGAGGGTTTCATCGAGCTCCTACGAGCAGTACTTC.

The chain joins TRBV19 to TRBJ1-5, with TRBD1 matching over 7 bases. V shed 0 bases, J shed 3 bases, and the junction held 5 bases outside the gene matches. The germline V gene encodes CDR1 LNHDA and CDR2 SQIVND (reference sequence). The CDR3 runs to 16 residues. CDR3 in DNA: TGTGCCAGTAGTATAGATCCCACAGGGGTCAATCAGCCCCAGCATTTT. It translates to CASSIDPTGVNQPQHF. The full variable domain, completed using reference TRBV19 and TRBJ1-5, is DGGITQSPKYLFRKEGQNVTLSCEQNLNHDAMYWYRQDPGQGLRLIYYSQIVNDFQKGDIAEGYSVSREKKESFPLTVTSAQKNPTAFYLCASSIDPTGVNQPQHFGDGTRLSIL.

V usage is TRBV10-3 and J usage is TRBJ1-1; D is ambiguous. Germline loops: CDR1 ENHRY, CDR2 SYGVKD. Trimming shortened V by 4 bases and J by 2 bases, and 11 bases separated the two germline ends. The CDR3 is 14 residues long. CDR3 amino acids: CAISGRDGNTEAFF. DNA for the CDR3: TGTGCCATCAGTGGAAGAGACGGAAACACTGAAGCTTTCTTT.

The gene calls are TRBV11-2 and TRBJ2-6; a weak D match, TRBD2 (5 bases). The V end lost 5 bases, the J end lost 0 bases, and 14 bases lay between the germline ends. Germline V gives CDR1 SGHAT, CDR2 FQNNGV. The CDR3 has 17 amino acids. In DNA, the CDR3 is TGTGCCAGCAGCCCCTACTCGGGGTTCTCTGGGGCCAACGTCCTGACTTTC. Protein: CASSPYSGFSGANVLTF.

The genes are TRBV14 and TRBJ1-2, with D maybe TRBD1 (5 bases). V gave up 1 base and J gave up 8 bases, with 20 bases separating them. CDR1 is SGHDN and CDR2 is FVKESK in the germline V gene. The CDR3 has 16 amino acids. The CDR3 here is CASSQAAGPGLGGYTF. The CDR3 coding sequence is TGTGCCAGCAGCCAAGCTGCAGGACCGGGACTTGGAGGCTACACCTTC.

The chain combines TRBV29-1 with TRBJ2-2; 9 positions agree with TRBD2. This CDR3 has 14 residues. V was pared by 4 bases and J by 5 bases, with 5 bases of the junction left unmatched. Germline V gene data show CDR1 as SQVTM and CDR2 as ANQGSEA. The CDR3 reads CSVGAGGRTGELFF. The CDR3 nucleotides read TGCAGCGTTGGGGCGGGGGGGCGGACCGGGGAGCTGTTTTTT.

The chain employs TRBV6-5 and TRBJ2-1, with D maybe TRBD1 (6 bases). Germline lookup yields CDR1 MNHEY and CDR2 SVGAGI. The CDR3 contains 14 residues. V was clipped by 8 bases and J by 9 bases, with 20 bases between them. The CDR3 loop reads CASLTWGRLGEQFF. The CDR3 DNA sequence: TGTGCCAGCCTAACCTGGGGGCGATTGGGTGAGCAGTTCTTC.

The V call is TRBV28, the J call TRBJ1-1; TRBD1 agrees at 7 bases. CDR1 MDHEN and CDR2 SYDVKM come from the germline V gene. V was pared by 5 bases and J by 4 bases, with 7 bases of the junction left unmatched. The CDR3 covers 14 residues. The CDR3 DNA is TGTGCCAGCAGTCGTGCAGGGGGTCCCACTGAAGCTTTCTTT. Encoded protein: CASSRAGGPTEAFF.

The J gene is TRBJ1-5, the V gene TRBV28; weak D call: TRBD1 (6 bases). The CDR3 covers 14 residues. Germline CDR1 reads MDHEN; CDR2 reads SYDVKM. V shed 6 bases and J shed 6 bases, with 15 bases lying between them. The CDR3 sequence is CASRPGQFFQPQHF. Written as DNA, the CDR3 is TGTGCCAGCAGACCCGGACAGTTTTTTCAGCCCCAGCATTTT.

The chain couples TRBV23-1 to TRBJ1-4; 7 bases align to TRBD1. TRBV23-1 is an ORF for which the function is uncertain. V lost 6 bases and J lost 10; bases outside the gene matches: 17. This CDR3 spans 16 amino acids. The CDR3 loop reads CASSPLRQGWRGKLFF. In DNA form, the CDR3 reads TGCGCCAGCAGCCCCCTCCGACAGGGTTGGAGAGGAAAACTGTTTTTT.

The V and J genes are TRBV7-9 and TRBJ2-1; D is uncertain. V was shortened by 6 bases and J by 2 bases, with 8 bases between the two germline ends. CDR1 and CDR2 from the germline V gene are SEHNR and FQNEAQ (reference sequence). The CDR3 extends over 13 amino acids. In DNA, the CDR3 is TGTGCCAGCAGTTTGGAAGCCTACAATGAGCAGTTCTTC. This sequence encodes CASSLEAYNEQFF. The full variable domain, with the rest looked up from reference TRBV7-9 and TRBJ2-1, is DTGVSQNPRHKITKRGQNVTFRCDPISEHNRLYWYRQTLGQGPEFLTYFQNEAQLEKSRLLSDRFSAERPKGSFSTLEIQRTEQGDSAMYLCASSLEAYNEQFFGPGTRLTVL.

V gene TRBV7-2 combines with J gene TRBJ2-2; TRBD2 is a possible D gene (5 bases). Trimming left V 1 base short and J 2 bases short, with 11 bases between. Germline V CDR1 and CDR2: SGHTA, FQGNSA. The CDR3 is 16 residues long. This CDR3 reads CASSLDAGSNTGELFF. The CDR3 nucleotides read TGTGCCAGCAGCTTAGACGCGGGTTCCAACACCGGGGAGCTGTTTTTT. Together with reference TRBV7-2 and TRBJ2-2, the CDR3 gives the full variable domain: GAGVSQSPSNKVTEKGKDVELRCDPISGHTALYWYRQSLGQGLEFLIYFQGNSAPDKSGLPSDRFSAERTGGSVSTLTIQRTQQEDSAVYLCASSLDAGSNTGELFFGEGSRLTVL.

V gene TRBV28 combines with J gene TRBJ1-1; 11 bases are shared with TRBD1. The V segment lost 4 bases and the J segment 4 bases; nucleotides outside the gene matches: 11. The CDR3 loop spans 17 amino acids. Germline V CDR1 and CDR2: MDHEN, SYDVKM. The CDR3 sequence: CASSSPDAGTGGTEAFF. In nucleotides, the CDR3 is TGTGCCAGCAGTTCCCCCGACGCCGGGACAGGGGGCACTGAAGCTTTCTTT.

The rearrangement links TRBV9 to TRBJ2-7, with 10 positions matching TRBD1. V trimming: 0 bases; J trimming: 3 bases; junction bases outside the gene matches: 3. In germline, CDR1 is SGDLS, CDR2 YYNGEE. This CDR3 is 15 amino acids long. DNA of the CDR3: TGTGCCAGCAGCGTAGAAGGACAGGGGGGCTACGAGCAGTACTTC. The encoded protein is CASSVEGQGGYEQYF.